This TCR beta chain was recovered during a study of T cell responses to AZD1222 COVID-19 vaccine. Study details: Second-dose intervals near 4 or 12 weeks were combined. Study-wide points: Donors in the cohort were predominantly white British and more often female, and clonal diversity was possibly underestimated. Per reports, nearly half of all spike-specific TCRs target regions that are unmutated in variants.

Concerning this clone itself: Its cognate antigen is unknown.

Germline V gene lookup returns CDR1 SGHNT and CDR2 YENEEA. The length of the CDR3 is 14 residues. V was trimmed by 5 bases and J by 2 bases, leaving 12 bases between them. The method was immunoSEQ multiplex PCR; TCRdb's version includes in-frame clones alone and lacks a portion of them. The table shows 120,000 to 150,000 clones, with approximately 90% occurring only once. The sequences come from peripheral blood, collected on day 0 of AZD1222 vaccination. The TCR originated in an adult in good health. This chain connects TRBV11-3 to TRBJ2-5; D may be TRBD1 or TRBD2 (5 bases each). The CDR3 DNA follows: TGTGCCAGCAGCCTCCCTGAGGGGCAAGAGACCCAGTACTTC. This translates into CASSLPEGQETQYF.